The rows below give T cell receptor beta chains drawn from one sample of a study of CD8 T cells in Susac syndrome. Each CDR3 protein gets one entry after TCRdb re-called the immunoSEQ multiplex PCR reads with MiXCR. The sample shows under 200,000 distinct CDR3 sequences, approximately 96% of them seen only once. The sample consisted of CD4+ T cells from PBMCs. Source of these receptors: a human donor in good health. CDR3s include the opening cysteine and the closing phenylalanine or tryptophan.

TRBV20-1 CSARVGQGGINQPQHF
TRBV11-3 CASSLEQVDSNQPQHF
TRBV5-6 CASTFQGLGSDNEQFF
TRBV5-1 CASSRGDSQDYGYTF
TRBV7-2 CASKEVGGRADTQYF
TRBV20-1 CSAEAGGPSSYNEQFF
TRBV9 CASSARQMNTGELFF
TRBV29-1 CSVEVFGGGLYNEQFF
TRBV5-1 CASRGTFSYEQYF
TRBV19 CATRDRLNSPLHF
TRBV19 CASSGASGGLEQYF
TRBV4-3 CASSQVPGPLDGGELFF
TRBV18 CASSGSGFYNEQFF
TRBV5-1 CASSLVGNTDTQYF
TRBV20-1 CSATGGNNEQFF
TRBV18 CASSPLPENTEAFF
TRBV30 CAWSQRQGSGELFF
TRBV5-4 CASSGGSWGERSYTF
TRBV18 CASSPHAGDNEQFF
TRBV20-1 CSARARGGTRTDTQYF
TRBV19 CASSSQGTGEKLFF
TRBV9 CASSAVGANVLTF
TRBV30 CAWSVPSAQGGYGYTF
TRBV27 CASSLTRGHTEAFF
TRBV2 CASSPQPGNEKLFF
TRBV7-9 CASTHTSGSSYEQYF
TRBV9 CASSPTGSNSPLHF
TRBV5-4 CASSLGQAVETQYF
TRBV21-1 CASSKEKARRGFGELFF
TRBV5-1 CASSPGLAGPGETQYF
TRBV15 CATSSSVTAQETQYF
TRBV25-1 CASSAPGPSAYEQYF
TRBV9 CASSSSGLTQETQYF
TRBV12-3/TRBV12-4 CASSLWGSDEQYF
TRBV15 CATSNGLGAALKPQHF
TRBV20-1 CSANIDRGITDTQYF
TRBV20-1 CSAGQGHYEQYF
TRBV5-1 CASSQTGGEQYF
TRBV12-3/TRBV12-4 CASSLREEADTQYF
TRBV19 CASSGGTFRREQFF
TRBV20-1 CSARLGGNQPQHF
TRBV18 CASSPRPGAGELFF
TRBV20-1 CSALDGTNEQFF
TRBV20-1 CSARSDKYNEQFF